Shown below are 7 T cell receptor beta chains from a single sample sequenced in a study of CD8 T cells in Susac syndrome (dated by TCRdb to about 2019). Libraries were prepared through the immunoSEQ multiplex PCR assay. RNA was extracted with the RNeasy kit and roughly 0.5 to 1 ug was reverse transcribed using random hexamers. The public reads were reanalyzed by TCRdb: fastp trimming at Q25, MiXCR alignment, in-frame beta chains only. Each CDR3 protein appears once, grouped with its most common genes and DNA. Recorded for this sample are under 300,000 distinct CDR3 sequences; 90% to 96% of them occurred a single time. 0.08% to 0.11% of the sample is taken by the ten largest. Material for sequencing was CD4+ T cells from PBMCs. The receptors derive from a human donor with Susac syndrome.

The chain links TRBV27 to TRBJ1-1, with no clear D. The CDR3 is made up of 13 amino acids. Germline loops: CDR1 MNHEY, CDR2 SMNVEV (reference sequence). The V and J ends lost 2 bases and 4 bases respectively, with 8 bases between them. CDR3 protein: CASSLQLGTEAFF. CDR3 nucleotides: TGTGCCAGCAGTTTACAACTCGGCACTGAAGCTTTCTTT.

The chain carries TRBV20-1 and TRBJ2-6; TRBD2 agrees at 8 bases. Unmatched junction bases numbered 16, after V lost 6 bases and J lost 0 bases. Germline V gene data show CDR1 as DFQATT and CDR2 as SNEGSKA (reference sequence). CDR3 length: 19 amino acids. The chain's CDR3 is CSARNPKAGGHSGANVLTF. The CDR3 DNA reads TGCAGTGCCAGAAACCCAAAGGCGGGAGGCCACTCTGGGGCCAACGTCCTGACTTTC.

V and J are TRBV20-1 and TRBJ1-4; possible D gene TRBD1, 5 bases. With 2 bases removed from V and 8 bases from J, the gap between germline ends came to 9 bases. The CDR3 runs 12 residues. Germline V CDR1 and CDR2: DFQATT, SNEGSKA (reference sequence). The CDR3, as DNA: TGCAGTGCTAGACAACAGGCGGAAAAACTGTTTTTT. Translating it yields CSARQQAEKLFF.

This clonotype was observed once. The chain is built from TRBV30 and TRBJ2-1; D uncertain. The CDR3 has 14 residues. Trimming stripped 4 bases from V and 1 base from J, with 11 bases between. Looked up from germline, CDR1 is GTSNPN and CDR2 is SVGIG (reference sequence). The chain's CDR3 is CAWTWPGSYNEQFF. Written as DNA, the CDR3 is TGTGCCTGGACCTGGCCCGGGTCCTACAATGAGCAGTTCTTC.

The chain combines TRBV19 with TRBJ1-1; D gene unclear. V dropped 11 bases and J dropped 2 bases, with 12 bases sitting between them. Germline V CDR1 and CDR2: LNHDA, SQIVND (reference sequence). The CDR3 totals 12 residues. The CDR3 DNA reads TGTGCCTGTACACCGGGCAACACTGAAGCTTTCTTT. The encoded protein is CACTPGNTEAFF.

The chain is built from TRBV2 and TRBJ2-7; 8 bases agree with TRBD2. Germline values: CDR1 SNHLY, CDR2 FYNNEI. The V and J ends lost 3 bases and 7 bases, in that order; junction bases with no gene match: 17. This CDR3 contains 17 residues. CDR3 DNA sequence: TGTGCCAGCAGTGATCTAATTTGGACTAGCCCCGGAGGGGAGCAGTACTTC. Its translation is CASSDLIWTSPGGEQYF. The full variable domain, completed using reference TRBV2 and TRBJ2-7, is EPEVTQTPSHQVTQMGQEVILRCVPISNHLYFYWYRQILGQKVEFLVSFYNNEISEKSEIFDDQFSVERPDGSNFTLKIRSTKLEDSAMYFCASSDLIWTSPGGEQYFGPGTRLTVT.

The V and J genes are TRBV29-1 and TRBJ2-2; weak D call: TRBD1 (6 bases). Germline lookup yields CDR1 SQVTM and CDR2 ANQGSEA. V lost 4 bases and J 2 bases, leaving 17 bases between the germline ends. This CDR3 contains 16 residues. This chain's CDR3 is CSVVSQGKINTGELFF. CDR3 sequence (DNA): TGCAGCGTTGTAAGCCAGGGGAAAATCAACACCGGGGAGCTGTTTTTT.